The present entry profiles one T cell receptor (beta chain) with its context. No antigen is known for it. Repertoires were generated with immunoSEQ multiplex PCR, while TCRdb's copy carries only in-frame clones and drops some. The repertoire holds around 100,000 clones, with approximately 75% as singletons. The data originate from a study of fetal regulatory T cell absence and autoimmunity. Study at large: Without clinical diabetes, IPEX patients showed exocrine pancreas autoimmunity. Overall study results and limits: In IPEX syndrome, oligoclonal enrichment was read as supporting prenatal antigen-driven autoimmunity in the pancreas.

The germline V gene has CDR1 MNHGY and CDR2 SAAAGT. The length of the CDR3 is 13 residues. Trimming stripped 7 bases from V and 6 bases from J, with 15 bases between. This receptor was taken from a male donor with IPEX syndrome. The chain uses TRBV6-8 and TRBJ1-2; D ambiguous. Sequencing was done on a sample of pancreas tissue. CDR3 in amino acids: CASTWSGWDGYTF. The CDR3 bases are TGTGCCAGCACTTGGTCGGGTTGGGATGGCTACACCTTC.